The clone carrying this T cell receptor (beta chain) occurred a few times. Cohort placement rested on clinical history that participants reported themselves. Recovery among Cohort 3 donors was established by two negative PCRs, clearance, or symptom resolution. Per the original methods: Scientists estimated how many nucleated cells there were by amplifying reference gene primers. Libraries were prepared by immunoSEQ multiplex PCR; TCRdb keeps only in-frame clonotypes and omits some of them. The V and J calls and clone size were taken over from that table, and D and trimming were inferred from the DNA. The repertoire consists of approximately 470,000 clones, with 75% to 90% occurring once and the leading ten covering 0.65% to 0.9%. This sample was taken from a study of blood T cell repertoires in COVID-19. V was cut by 8 bases and J by 2 bases, with 13 bases left in between. This CDR3 region has 13 residues. Germline loops: CDR1 PRHDT, CDR2 FYEKMQ (reference sequence).

Material: PBMCs or T cells enriched from blood (not recorded which). This receptor was taken from a woman aged 18-35 years who had recovered from COVID-19. The chain has TRBV13 and TRBJ2-7; tentatively, D is TRBD1 (5 bases). The CDR3: CASGQQVAYEQYF. In DNA form, the CDR3 reads TGTGCCAGCGGCCAACAGGTGGCCTACGAGCAGTACTTC.